The 23 T cell receptor beta chains below were found in one sample sequenced in a study of cytomegalovirus exposure and HLA in healthy donors (dated by TCRdb to about 2017). Library preparation employed the immunoSEQ multiplex PCR assay. For the multiplex PCR, a mixture combining 60 forward primers for TCR Vbeta segments and 13 reverse primers for TCR Jbeta segments was used. The clones in this table, taken by TCRdb from immuneACCESS, are in-frame only. Not every clone is retained; where verified, under half of the shortfall comes from an unresolved V gene, and the cause of the rest is unknown. The sample table lists some 160,000 clones, roughly 80% of them with a count of one. The leading ten clones occupy approximately 4% of the sample. The material sequenced was PBMCs. These receptors all come from a woman in her forties in good health and CMV-seropositive.

The V gene is TRBV29-1, the J gene TRBJ2-1; 7 bases map to TRBD1. The J segment lost 7 bases and the V segment lost 1 base, leaving 10 bases of the junction unmatched. Germline lookup yields CDR1 SQVTM and CDR2 ANQGSEA. The CDR3 runs to 15 residues. CDR3 protein: CSVEVEGAAENEQFF. The CDR3 bases are TGCAGCGTTGAAGTTGAGGGGGCGGCCGAGAATGAGCAGTTCTTC.

The V call is TRBV18, the J call TRBJ2-1; 8 bases fit TRBD2. Trimming at V came to 4 bases and at J to 7 bases, leaving 18 bases not matched to a gene. Per germline, CDR1 KGHSH and CDR2 LQKENI. CDR3 length equals 18 residues. The CDR3 is CASSLAIGGAGPENEQFF. In DNA, the CDR3 is TGTGCCAGCTCACTGGCGATCGGGGGGGCGGGACCAGAGAATGAGCAGTTCTTC. The full variable domain, its missing parts supplied by reference TRBV18 and TRBJ2-1, is NAGVMQNPRHLVRRRGQEARLRCSPMKGHSHVYWYRQLPEEGLKFMVYLQKENIIDESGMPKERFSAEFPKEGPSILRIQQVVRGDSAAYFCASSLAIGGAGPENEQFFGPGTRLTVL.

The genes are TRBV18 and TRBJ2-1, with TRBD1 matching 9 bases. The CDR3 runs to 15 residues. Germline V gene sequence: CDR1 KGHSH, CDR2 LQKENI. Trimming took 5 bases from V and 2 from J; bases not matched to a gene: 4. CDR3 bases: TGTGCCAGCTCAACAGGGACAGGGACCTACAATGAGCAGTTCTTC. This translates into CASSTGTGTYNEQFF.

This clone was seen just once. This chain links TRBV7-2 with TRBJ2-7; D is possibly TRBD2 (7 bases). The CDR3 runs 15 residues. Trimming left V 5 bases short and J 4 bases short, with 18 bases between. Germline CDR1 reads SGHTA; CDR2 reads FQGNSA. The CDR3 bases are TGTGCCAGCAGCGTAAGAGGGGGGGCGGGGTACGAGCAGTACTTC. Translated, it gives CASSVRGGAGYEQYF. Full variable domain (rest looked up from reference TRBV7-2 and TRBJ2-7): GAGVSQSPSNKVTEKGKDVELRCDPISGHTALYWYRQSLGQGLEFLIYFQGNSAPDKSGLPSDRFSAERTGGSVSTLTIQRTQQEDSAVYLCASSVRGGAGYEQYFGPGTRLTVT.

This clone was seen a handful of times. The gene calls are TRBV28 and TRBJ2-7; TRBD1 matches at 10 bases. The germline CDR1 and CDR2 sequences are MDHEN and SYDVKM. The J segment lost 5 bases and the V segment lost 5 bases, leaving 12 bases of the junction unmatched. The CDR3 loop spans 16 amino acids. The CDR3 region is CASSNQGQGIFDEQYF. In nucleotides, the CDR3 is TGTGCCAGCAGTAACCAGGGACAGGGGATCTTTGACGAGCAGTACTTC.

The chain employs TRBV11-2 and TRBJ2-7; 9 bases agree with TRBD1. Germline V CDR1 and CDR2: SGHAT, FQNNGV. This CDR3 comprises 14 residues. The V and J ends lost 5 bases and 4 bases, in that order; junction bases with no gene match: 6. CDR3 nucleotide sequence: TGTGCCAGCAGCCCATCCGGGACAGGGTACGAGCAGTACTTC. Translating gives CASSPSGTGYEQYF.

The chain carries TRBV5-1 and TRBJ2-1, with 7 bases that match TRBD2. Germline CDR1 SGHRS, CDR2 YFSETQ. This CDR3 spans 16 amino acids. Trimming cost V 4 bases and J 4 bases; bases outside gene matches: 11. The CDR3 protein is CASSPAGLAAYNEQFF. CDR3 sequence (DNA): TGCGCCAGCAGCCCGGCGGGGCTAGCGGCGTACAATGAGCAGTTCTTC.

This clone has only a few counts. CDR3 coding DNA: TGTGCCAGCAGTGAAGTCGACATTAGCTCCTACGAGCAGTACTTC. This translates into CASSEVDISSYEQYF. The genes are TRBV2 and TRBJ2-7; D is uncertain. The CDR3 has 15 residues. Per the germline V gene, CDR1 is SNHLY and CDR2 is FYNNEI. V was cut by 1 base and J by 0 bases, with 10 bases left in between.

The CDR3 DNA sequence: TGTGCCAGCAGCGATGGCGAAGCGGGAGGCGTTTACAATGAGCAGTTCTTC. Translation gives CASSDGEAGGVYNEQFF. The chain carries TRBV9 and TRBJ2-1, with 9 bases lining up with TRBD2. This CDR3 spans 17 amino acids. The V segment lost 3 bases and the J segment 4 bases; nucleotides outside the gene matches: 11. CDR1 is SGDLS, CDR2 YYNGEE, per germline.

The rearrangement uses TRBV7-2 and TRBJ2-3, with TRBD2 matching 13 bases. The germline V gene has CDR1 SGHTA and CDR2 FQGNSA. The J segment lost 11 bases and the V segment lost 1 base, leaving 0 bases of the junction unmatched. The CDR3 runs 13 residues. This CDR3 reads CASSLGLAGGQYF. DNA of the CDR3: TGTGCCAGCAGCTTAGGACTAGCGGGAGGGCAGTATTTT.

The genes are TRBV6-6 and TRBJ1-2, with 7 positions matching TRBD1. Germline V gene lookup returns CDR1 MNHNY and CDR2 SVGAGI (reference sequence). CDR3 size: 12 residues. V trimming: 5 bases; J trimming: 12 bases; junction bases outside the gene matches: 9. The CDR3 sequence is CASSGRQGRNTF. CDR3 sequence (DNA): TGTGCCAGCAGTGGCCGACAGGGCCGCAACACCTTC.

J is TRBJ2-1 and V is TRBV4-2; unclear D gene. The germline V gene encodes CDR1 LGHNA and CDR2 YNFKEQ. Trimming shortened V by 0 bases and J by 7 bases, and 4 bases separated the two germline ends. CDR3 size: 12 residues. The chain's CDR3 is CASSQDSNEQFF. The CDR3 bases are TGTGCCAGCAGCCAAGACAGTAATGAGCAGTTCTTC.

The rearrangement uses TRBV5-1 and TRBJ2-1, with D uncertain. The V and J ends lost 1 base and 6 bases respectively, with 14 bases between them. Germline CDR1 is SGHRS and CDR2 is YFSETQ. The CDR3 is 15 amino acids. In DNA, the CDR3 is TGCGCCAGCAGCTTGCTACTTGGCCAGGTCAATGAGCAGTTCTTC. Translating it yields CASSLLLGQVNEQFF.

Written as DNA, the CDR3 is TGTGCCAGCAGTGAAGCCGTCCCGGGACAGGGTTACGAGCAGTACTTC. This translates into CASSEAVPGQGYEQYF. The chain links TRBV2 to TRBJ2-7, with 9 bases identical to TRBD1. V trimming: 0 bases; J trimming: 4 bases; junction bases outside the gene matches: 7. The germline CDR1 and CDR2 sequences are SNHLY and FYNNEI. There are 16 residues in the CDR3.

The chain combines TRBV30 with TRBJ2-1, with 15 bases lining up with TRBD2. Losses at the gene ends were 4 bases for V and 6 bases for J; bases not matched to a gene: 4. Germline V gene data show CDR1 as GTSNPN and CDR2 as SVGIG (reference sequence). The CDR3 covers 15 residues. In DNA, the CDR3 is TGTGCCTGGACCCGGACTAGCGGGAGGGCCAATGAGCAGTTCTTC. It translates to CAWTRTSGRANEQFF.

The chain couples TRBV2 to TRBJ1-6; D may be TRBD1 (5 bases). V was clipped by 3 bases and J by 7 bases, with 10 bases between them. Germline lookup yields CDR1 SNHLY and CDR2 FYNNEI. This CDR3 is built from 14 residues. CDR3: CASSEEGKNSPLHF. The CDR3 bases are TGTGCCAGCAGTGAGGAGGGGAAGAATTCACCCCTCCACTTT.

A note on this clone: The junction does not match germline at one end; this may be a read error. This chain connects TRBV7-9 to TRBJ2-7, with 9 bases fitting TRBD2. This CDR3 contains 14 residues. Germline CDR1 SEHNR, CDR2 FQNEAQ (reference sequence). The CDR3: CSSTQGGSGSEQYF. As DNA, the CDR3 is TGTTCCAGCACCCAAGGGGGTAGCGGGAGCGAGCAGTACTTC. Supplemented by reference TRBV7-9 and TRBJ2-7, the full variable domain reads DTGVSQNPRHKITKRGQNVTFRCDPISEHNRLYWYRQTLGQGPEFLTYFQNEAQLEKSRLLSDRFSAERPKGSFSTLEIQRTEQGDSAMYLCSSTQGGSGSEQYFGPGTRLTVT.

The rearrangement links TRBV19 to TRBJ2-7; no definite D call. This CDR3 is 13 amino acids long. Germline-derived CDR1 and CDR2 are LNHDA and SQIVND (reference sequence). Trimming pared 4 bases from V and 5 bases from J, leaving 12 bases between. CDR3 sequence (DNA): TGTGCCAGTAGTAAACCGAGCCTCGACGAGCAGTACTTC. This translates into CASSKPSLDEQYF. The full variable domain, its missing parts supplied by reference TRBV19 and TRBJ2-7, is DGGITQSPKYLFRKEGQNVTLSCEQNLNHDAMYWYRQDPGQGLRLIYYSQIVNDFQKGDIAEGYSVSREKKESFPLTVTSAQKNPTAFYLCASSKPSLDEQYFGPGTRLTVT.

The chain links TRBV6-1 to TRBJ2-5; 11 bases align to TRBD1. The assigned J gene may be wrong: the sequence end matches TRBJ2-7 better. This CDR3 is built from 14 residues. The germline V gene encodes CDR1 MNHNS and CDR2 SASEGT. CDR3 amino acids: CASSLGTGGYEQYF. CDR3 nucleotide sequence: TGTGCCAGCAGTCTCGGGACAGGGGGCTACGAGCAGTACTTC.

V usage is TRBV9 and J usage is TRBJ2-3; 8 bases line up with TRBD2. Germline CDR1 SGDLS, CDR2 YYNGEE. The CDR3 has 16 residues. With 3 bases clipped from V and 2 bases from J, the junction kept 8 bases outside the gene matches. The CDR3 sequence: CASSATSGRVTDTQYF. DNA for the CDR3: TGTGCCAGCAGCGCAACTAGCGGACGGGTCACAGATACGCAGTATTTT. The full variable domain, its missing parts supplied by reference TRBV9 and TRBJ2-3, is DSGVTQTPKHLITATGQRVTLRCSPRSGDLSVYWYQQSLDQGLQFLIQYYNGEERAKGNILERFSAQQFPDLHSELNLSSLELGDSALYFCASSATSGRVTDTQYFGPGTRLTVL.

The genes are TRBV10-2 and TRBJ2-6, with D hard to call. Per germline, CDR1 WSHSY and CDR2 SAAADI. V shed 6 bases and J shed 0 bases, with 9 bases lying between them. CDR3 length: 15 residues. Written as DNA, the CDR3 is TGCGCCAGCAGCGCTAGGCCCTCTGGGGCCAACGTCCTGACTTTC. It yields the protein CASSARPSGANVLTF.

This chain uses TRBV28 with TRBJ2-7, with 9 bases aligning to TRBD1. The germline gives CDR1 MDHEN, CDR2 SYDVKM. The CDR3 totals 15 residues. The V and J ends lost 8 bases and 6 bases, in that order; junction bases with no gene match: 14. For the CDR3, the DNA is TGTGCCAGCCCGCCGCCGGGACAGGGAAAGTCCGAGCAGTACTTC. Encoded protein: CASPPPGQGKSEQYF.

The chain employs TRBV2 and TRBJ1-5, with TRBD1 as a possible D gene (5 bases). Trimming took 9 bases from V and 2 from J, leaving 11 bases between them. The CDR3 has 13 residues. Germline V gene data show CDR1 as SNHLY and CDR2 as FYNNEI. This CDR3 reads CASGAYGNQPQHF. The CDR3 DNA is TGTGCCAGTGGGGCATACGGCAATCAGCCCCAGCATTTT.